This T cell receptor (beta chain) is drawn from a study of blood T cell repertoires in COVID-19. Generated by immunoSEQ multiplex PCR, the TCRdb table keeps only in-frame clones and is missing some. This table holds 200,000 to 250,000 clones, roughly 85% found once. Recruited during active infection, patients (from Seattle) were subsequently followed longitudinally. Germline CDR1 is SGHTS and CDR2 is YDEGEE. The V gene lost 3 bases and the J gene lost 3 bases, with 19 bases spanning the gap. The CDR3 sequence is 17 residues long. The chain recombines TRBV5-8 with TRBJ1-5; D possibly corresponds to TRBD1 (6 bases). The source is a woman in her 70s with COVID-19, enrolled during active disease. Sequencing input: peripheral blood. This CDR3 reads CASSYSTGTNSNQPQHF. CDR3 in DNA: TGTGCCAGCAGCTATTCCACCGGGACAAACTCCAATCAGCCCCAGCATTTT.